These 25 T cell receptor beta chains came from one sample sequenced in a study of immune cell composition in non-small cell lung cancer. Profiled with immunoSEQ multiplex PCR; TCRdb holds only in-frame clones, not every one. This table has approximately 3,800 clones, around 83% appearing once. Normal lung was sampled as far from the tumour as possible, at least 3 cm. Input material: non-adjacent lung tissue. The source of these receptors is a human donor with non-small cell lung cancer.

The chain couples TRBV15 to TRBJ1-2; D is unclear. Germline V gene sequence: CDR1 LNHNV, CDR2 YYDKDF (reference sequence). The V end lost 4 bases, the J end lost 7 bases, and 16 bases lay between the germline ends. The CDR3 runs to 14 residues. CDR3 nucleotide sequence: TGTGCCACCAGCACCCGCACGTTGGGTCTTGGCTACACCTTC. It encodes CATSTRTLGLGYTF.

The V call is TRBV2, the J call TRBJ2-2; no definite D call. Trimming cost V 4 bases and J 5 bases, with 8 bases left between them. This CDR3 is 13 amino acids long. CDR1 and CDR2 (germline): SNHLY, FYNNEI. For the CDR3, the DNA is TGTGCCAGCAGTGGCGGAGAGACCGGGGAGCTGTTTTTT. It encodes CASSGGETGELFF. The variable domain in full, completed from reference TRBV2 and TRBJ2-2, reads EPEVTQTPSHQVTQMGQEVILRCVPISNHLYFYWYRQILGQKVEFLVSFYNNEISEKSEIFDDQFSVERPDGSNFTLKIRSTKLEDSAMYFCASSGGETGELFFGEGSRLTVL.

The chain employs TRBV7-2 and TRBJ2-5; D possibly matches TRBD1 or TRBD2 (5 bases each). V lost 1 base and J lost 4, with 13 bases in between. The germline CDR1 and CDR2 sequences are SGHTA and FQGNSA. The CDR3 totals 15 residues. The CDR3 sequence is CASSLGAGGGETQYF. The CDR3 DNA sequence: TGTGCCAGCAGCTTAGGTGCGGGTGGGGGAGAGACCCAGTACTTC.

The V call is TRBV27, the J call TRBJ2-5, with 9 bases lining up with TRBD2. Germline values: CDR1 MNHEY, CDR2 SMNVEV (reference sequence). The CDR3 spans 14 residues. Trimming cost V 2 bases and J 5 bases; bases outside gene matches: 3. This chain's CDR3 is CASSLVREGETQYF. In nucleotides, the CDR3 is TGTGCCAGCAGTTTAGTGCGGGAGGGGGAGACCCAGTACTTC.

This clone was recorded once. V usage is TRBV29-1 and J usage is TRBJ2-7, with 11 bases aligning to TRBD2. The V and J ends lost 3 bases and 4 bases, in that order; junction bases with no gene match: 5. CDR1 SQVTM and CDR2 ANQGSEA come from the germline V gene. The CDR3 loop spans 14 amino acids. CDR3 amino acids: CSVDFGTSGYEQYF. The DNA of the CDR3 is TGCAGCGTTGATTTCGGGACTAGCGGATACGAGCAGTACTTC.

This clone was seen a handful of times. One end of the junction fails to match germline, which may point to a read error. V usage is TRBV7-7 and J usage is TRBJ2-1; maybe TRBD2 (6 bases). This CDR3 is built from 14 residues. Germline V CDR1 and CDR2: SSHAT, FNYEAQ (reference sequence). Here the CDR3 reads CASSFGGPINEQFF. CDR3 coding DNA: TGTGCTAGCAGCTTCGGAGGGCCGATAAATGAGCAGTTCTTC.

V and J are TRBV11-2 and TRBJ2-3; perhaps TRBD2 as D (11 bases). Per germline, CDR1 SGHAT and CDR2 FQNNGV. The CDR3 has 17 amino acids. Trimming left V 3 bases short and J 4 bases short, with 20 bases between. CDR3 amino acids: CASSFRTGGLAADTQYF. CDR3 DNA sequence: TGTGCCAGCAGCTTTAGGACAGGGGGACTAGCGGCAGATACGCAGTATTTT.

The rearrangement joins TRBV28 to TRBJ1-3, with unresolved D. The CDR3 consists of 15 residues. V was pared by 2 bases and J by 4 bases, with 12 bases between. Germline CDR1 is MDHEN and CDR2 is SYDVKM. This CDR3 reads CASSLMRAGGNTIYF. The CDR3 DNA is TGTGCCAGCAGTTTAATGCGGGCTGGAGGAAACACCATATATTTT.

V and J are TRBV6-1 and TRBJ2-7; D gene unclear. This CDR3 region has 12 residues. Trimming took off 0 bases at V and 7 bases at J, with 7 bases between the two ends. Germline CDR1 and CDR2: MNHNS and SASEGT. This chain's CDR3 is CASSEALVEQYF. The CDR3 DNA reads TGTGCCAGCAGTGAAGCGCTGGTGGAGCAGTACTTC.

The rearrangement uses TRBV19 and TRBJ2-3, with 9 bases that match TRBD2. V lost 6 bases to trimming and J lost 5 bases; unmatched junction nucleotides: 12. Germline V gives CDR1 LNHDA, CDR2 SQIVND (reference sequence). There are 16 residues in the CDR3. The CDR3 coding sequence is TGTGCCAGTAGCCTGGGGGTAGCGGGAGCGGTAGATACGCAGTATTTT. Encoded protein: CASSLGVAGAVDTQYF.

The chain combines TRBV6-6 with TRBJ1-1; 9 bases map to TRBD1. The V segment lost 6 bases and the J segment 5 bases; nucleotides outside the gene matches: 7. This CDR3 is built from 14 residues. Germline assignment: CDR1 MNHNY and CDR2 SVGAGI (reference sequence). The CDR3 region has the DNA TGTGCCAGCAGCAATACAGGGGGCAGGACTGAAGCTTTCTTT. It specifies CASSNTGGRTEAFF.

The gene calls are TRBV19 and TRBJ2-3; 11 bases match TRBD2. Germline V gene data show CDR1 as LNHDA and CDR2 as SQIVND (reference sequence). The CDR3 totals 15 residues. After removal of 5 bases from V and 6 bases from J, the junction contained 7 bases not matched to a gene. The CDR3 DNA reads as TGTGCCAGTAGTGTTAGCGGGAGGGCCCAGGATACGCAGTATTTT. Translation gives CASSVSGRAQDTQYF. The whole variable domain, remainder taken from reference TRBV19 and TRBJ2-3, is DGGITQSPKYLFRKEGQNVTLSCEQNLNHDAMYWYRQDPGQGLRLIYYSQIVNDFQKGDIAEGYSVSREKKESFPLTVTSAQKNPTAFYLCASSVSGRAQDTQYFGPGTRLTVL.

Only a few counts were recorded for this clone. The CDR3, as DNA: TGTGCCTGGAGTGCAGGCAGCGCGGGATTCCAGCCCCAGCATTTT. It encodes CAWSAGSAGFQPQHF. The chain is built from TRBV30 and TRBJ1-5; D unclear. Germline CDR1 GTSNPN, CDR2 SVGIG (reference sequence). The V end lost 1 base, the J end lost 7 bases, and 17 bases lay between the germline ends. There are 15 residues in the CDR3.

V is TRBV29-1 and J is TRBJ2-1; TRBD2 matches at 7 bases. The CDR3 extends over 13 amino acids. The germline CDR1 and CDR2 sequences are SQVTM and ANQGSEA. V was clipped by 4 bases and J by 4 bases; unmatched bases: 4. The CDR3, as DNA: TGCAGCGTTGCCGCGGGAGCGTACAATGAGCAGTTCTTC. Translated, it gives CSVAAGAYNEQFF.

J is TRBJ2-1 and V is TRBV10-3, with D perhaps TRBD1 or TRBD2 (6 bases each). This CDR3 is 13 amino acids long. The V end was cut by 7 bases, the J end by 9 bases, with 16 bases between. CDR1 ENHRY and CDR2 SYGVKD come from the germline V gene. CDR3 residues: CAITPLQGGEQFF. The CDR3 coding sequence is TGTGCCATCACCCCCTTACAGGGAGGTGAGCAGTTCTTC.

This clone was observed a single time. The chain combines TRBV12-1 with TRBJ2-7; the D call of TRBD2 is as the table states it, not checked on the DNA. TRBV12-1 is classified as a pseudogene. The CDR3 length is 17 residues. CDR3 DNA sequence: TGTGCCAGCAGCTTGATAGCGGGAGGGCCTAGGCCGATCGAGCAGTACTTC. This gives the protein CASSLIAGGPRPIEQYF.

V is TRBV7-9 and J is TRBJ1-5; no definite D call. The CDR3 covers 12 residues. Per germline, CDR1 SEHNR and CDR2 FQNEAQ (reference sequence). V was shortened by 1 base and J by 5 bases, with 3 bases between the two germline ends. CDR3 bases: TGTGCCAGCAGCTTAGTGGATCAGCCCCAGCATTTT. Protein sequence: CASSLVDQPQHF.

The J gene is TRBJ2-2, the V gene TRBV5-4; D remains ambiguous. The CDR3 runs to 17 residues. Trimming took 0 bases from V and 6 from J, leaving 18 bases between them. Germline CDR1 reads SGHNT; CDR2 reads YYREEE (reference sequence). CDR3 residues: CASSLGISSNLPGELFF. Written as DNA, the CDR3 is TGTGCCAGCAGCTTGGGTATTTCCAGCAATCTTCCCGGGGAGCTGTTTTTT.

This chain links TRBV2 with TRBJ1-2, with TRBD1 matching over 8 bases. Germline V gene lookup returns CDR1 SNHLY and CDR2 FYNNEI. Trimming removed 4 bases from V and 4 bases from J; junction bases left unmatched: 8. There are 15 residues in the CDR3. The CDR3 nucleotides are TGTGCCAGCAGTGGATATGGACAGGGCCCCTATGGCTACACCTTC. Translated: CASSGYGQGPYGYTF.

The chain recombines TRBV7-8 with TRBJ2-1; no reliable D call. The CDR3 contains 11 residues. Per germline, CDR1 SGHVS and CDR2 FQNEAQ. V was trimmed by 5 bases and J by 4 bases, leaving 3 bases between them. The CDR3 bases are TGTGCCAGCAGCCCTTACAATGAGCAGTTCTTC. This codes for CASSPYNEQFF.

The gene calls are TRBV29-1 and TRBJ2-7; 8 bases fit TRBD2. Trimming at V came to 5 bases and at J to 0 bases, leaving 6 bases not matched to a gene. Per germline, CDR1 SQVTM and CDR2 ANQGSEA. CDR3 length equals 14 residues. Here the CDR3 DNA reads TGCAGCGTTTCGGGAGGGGGGAGCTCCTACGAGCAGTACTTC. It yields the protein CSVSGGGSSYEQYF.

This chain joins TRBV27 and TRBJ1-5; 7 bases match TRBD1. The CDR3 sequence is 13 residues long. The germline V gene has CDR1 MNHEY and CDR2 SMNVEV (reference sequence). The V and J ends lost 10 bases and 3 bases, in that order; junction bases with no gene match: 6. The CDR3 loop is CATGQLFNQPQHF. As DNA, the CDR3 is TGTGCCACGGGACAGCTATTCAATCAGCCCCAGCATTTT.

The genes are TRBV4-1 and TRBJ2-7, with D perhaps assigned TRBD1 or TRBD2 (5 bases each). Germline V gene lookup returns CDR1 MGHRA and CDR2 YSYEKL. Trimming pared 1 base from V and 6 bases from J, leaving 22 bases between. This CDR3 spans 17 amino acids. As DNA, the CDR3 is TGCGCCAGCAGCCAAGGTCCGATGGGACGCCGCTGGGGCGAGCAGTACTTC. Translating gives CASSQGPMGRRWGEQYF.

The chain is built from TRBV5-1 and TRBJ2-2, with 8 positions matching TRBD2. J gave up 5 bases and V 0 bases, and 6 bases lay outside the gene matches. The CDR3 runs 16 residues. CDR1 and CDR2 from the germline V gene are SGHRS and YFSETQ. The CDR3 here is CASSLVLAGLTGELFF. The CDR3 nucleotides are TGCGCCAGCAGCTTGGTGTTAGCGGGACTTACCGGGGAGCTGTTTTTT.

This clone was seen only a few times. CDR3 in DNA: TGTGCCACCAGCAGATCCAACAGGGTGTCGGTTGAAGCTTTCTTT. Protein: CATSRSNRVSVEAFF. The chain uses TRBV15 and TRBJ1-1, with TRBD1 as a possible D gene (6 bases). CDR1 LNHNV and CDR2 YYDKDF come from the germline V gene (reference sequence). V gave up 2 bases and J gave up 7 bases, with 17 bases separating them. The CDR3 consists of 15 residues. Together with reference TRBV15 and TRBJ1-1, the CDR3 gives the full variable domain: DAMVIQNPRYQVTQFGKPVTLSCSQTLNHNVMYWYQQKSSQAPKLLFHYYDKDFNNEADTPDNFQSRRPNTSFCFLDIRSPGLGDTAMYLCATSRSNRVSVEAFFGQGTRLTVV.